The 20 T cell receptor beta chains presented below share a single source sample, sequenced in a study of blood T cell repertoires in COVID-19. Clones were read by immunoSEQ multiplex PCR, and TCRdb kept only the in-frame ones, dropping some. The data show about 130,000 clones, with roughly 91% seen just once and less than 4.5% held by the top ten. The sequenced sample consisted of peripheral blood. These TCRs come from a man aged 60 to 69 with COVID-19, enrolled during active disease.

This chain connects TRBV5-1 to TRBJ2-3, with D perhaps TRBD1 (7 bases). The V gene lost 4 bases and the J gene lost 1 base, with 16 bases spanning the gap. The CDR3 consists of 16 residues. CDR1 and CDR2 from the germline V gene are SGHRS and YFSETQ. The CDR3 region is CASSGGSTGGTDTQYF. For the CDR3, the DNA is TGCGCCAGCAGCGGAGGGAGTACAGGGGGCACAGATACGCAGTATTTT.

The rearrangement links TRBV7-3 to TRBJ1-2, with D unresolved. This CDR3 is built from 15 residues. The germline V and J ends were trimmed by 1 base and 2 bases, with 11 bases remaining between them. Per the germline V gene, CDR1 is SGHTA and CDR2 is FQGTGA. In DNA form, the CDR3 reads TGTGCCAGCAGCTTAAATACGCCGACAAACTATGGCTACACCTTC. This gives the protein CASSLNTPTNYGYTF. The full variable domain, rest sourced from reference TRBV7-3 and TRBJ1-2, is GAGVSQTPSNKVTEKGKYVELRCDPISGHTALYWYRQSLGQGPEFLIYFQGTGAADDSGLPNDRFFAVRPEGSVSTLKIQRTERGDSAVYLCASSLNTPTNYGYTFGSGTRLTVV.

The chain carries TRBV7-9 and TRBJ1-1; no firm D call. Germline V lookup: CDR1 SEHNR, CDR2 FQNEAQ (reference sequence). V gave up 1 base and J gave up 1 base, with 7 bases separating them. This CDR3 is 14 amino acids long. CDR3 amino acids: CASSLGQENTEAFF. The DNA of the CDR3 is TGTGCCAGCAGCTTAGGGCAGGAGAACACTGAAGCTTTCTTT.

The chain recombines TRBV4-2 with TRBJ1-6; TRBD1 is a possible D gene (6 bases). V was cut by 1 base and J by 10 bases, with 8 bases left in between. The germline V gene has CDR1 LGHNA and CDR2 YNFKEQ. CDR3 length equals 13 residues. CDR3 loop: CASSQAGDSPLHF. CDR3 DNA sequence: TGTGCCAGCAGCCAAGCAGGGGACTCACCCCTCCACTTT.

This clone was seen more than once but under ten times. CDR3 DNA sequence: TGCGCCAGCAGCTCGGGTGAGAGGAACACTGAAGCTTTCTTT. It is translated as CASSSGERNTEAFF. The rearrangement links TRBV5-1 to TRBJ1-1; D is undetermined. Trimming cost V 3 bases and J 1 base, with 10 bases left between them. Per the germline V gene, CDR1 is SGHRS and CDR2 is YFSETQ. The CDR3 has 14 residues.

The chain couples TRBV7-2 to TRBJ2-4; 8 bases line up with TRBD1. The J segment lost 9 bases and the V segment lost 1 base, leaving 5 bases of the junction unmatched. The CDR3 contains 14 residues. The germline CDR1 and CDR2 sequences are SGHTA and FQGNSA. CDR3: CASSLVRGQGIQYF. The CDR3 DNA reads TGTGCCAGCAGCTTAGTCAGGGGGCAAGGCATTCAGTACTTC.

The CDR3 is CASSPTGTGGFEQYF. The CDR3, as DNA: TGCGCCAGCAGCCCTACTGGGACAGGGGGCTTCGAGCAGTACTTC. This chain uses TRBV5-1 with TRBJ2-7; 12 bases agree with TRBD1. The V and J ends lost 4 bases and 6 bases, in that order; junction bases with no gene match: 8. This CDR3 comprises 15 residues. Per the germline V gene, CDR1 is SGHRS and CDR2 is YFSETQ.

V is TRBV12-5 and J is TRBJ2-1; 10 bases fit TRBD2. The germline V gene encodes CDR1 LGHNT and CDR2 FRNRAP. With V trimmed by 5 bases and J by 3 bases, 7 bases remained unmatched. The CDR3 spans 16 residues. Here the CDR3 DNA reads TGTGCTAGTGGTCTAGATAGCGGGGGGTACTACAATGAGCAGTTCTTC. Translated: CASGLDSGGYYNEQFF.

This clone has a single count. This chain joins TRBV5-4 and TRBJ1-2; 8 bases agree with TRBD1. CDR1 and CDR2 from the germline V gene are SGHNT and YYREEE (reference sequence). Losses at the gene ends were 2 bases for V and 3 bases for J; bases not matched to a gene: 6. The CDR3 runs 15 residues. In DNA, the CDR3 is TGTGCCAGCAGCTTACCGGACAGGGTGCACTATGGCTACACCTTC. Its protein product is CASSLPDRVHYGYTF.

V gene TRBV7-3 combines with J gene TRBJ2-1, with 8 bases matching TRBD2. Germline-derived CDR1 and CDR2 are SGHTA and FQGTGA. This CDR3 spans 15 amino acids. Trimming removed 2 bases from V and 5 bases from J; junction bases left unmatched: 5. CDR3 sequence (DNA): TGTGCCAGCAGCTTATCACTAGCGGCAAACAATGAGCAGTTCTTC. Its protein is CASSLSLAANNEQFF.

This chain uses TRBV11-1 with TRBJ1-5; TRBD1 matches at 8 bases. With V trimmed by 3 bases and J by 11 bases, 6 bases remained unmatched. CDR1 is SGHAT and CDR2 is FQDESV in the germline V gene (reference sequence). The CDR3 length is 13 residues. The DNA for the CDR3 is TGTGCCAGCAGCTTCGGGACAGGAGGTTCCCAGCATTTT. Its protein product is CASSFGTGGSQHF.

This sequence joins TRBV5-1 and TRBJ2-7; D remains unclear. Trimming cost V 5 bases and J 6 bases, with 9 bases left between them. The CDR3 sequence is 11 residues long. Germline lookup yields CDR1 SGHRS and CDR2 YFSETQ. The DNA for the CDR3 is TGCGCCAGCAGTTACGCGGCCGAGCAGTACTTC. Its protein is CASSYAAEQYF.

The J gene is TRBJ1-2, the V gene TRBV6-5; unclear D gene. The V end was cut by 6 bases, the J end by 5 bases, with 16 bases between. The CDR3 covers 14 residues. Germline V lookup: CDR1 MNHEY, CDR2 SVGAGI. The CDR3: CASSPSGGGYGYTF. CDR3 bases: TGTGCCAGCAGCCCCTCAGGCGGCGGGTATGGCTACACCTTC.

This chain's CDR3 is CASNGGGGALSAEAFF. Here the CDR3 DNA reads TGTGCCAGCAACGGGGGGGGCGGGGCTTTATCGGCTGAAGCTTTCTTT. The V gene is TRBV28, the J gene TRBJ1-1; a possible D gene is TRBD1 (6 bases). The CDR3 is made up of 16 amino acids. Germline V CDR1 and CDR2: MDHEN, SYDVKM. V shed 7 bases and J shed 6 bases, with 24 bases lying between them.

The J gene is TRBJ2-7, the V gene TRBV10-1; tentatively, D is TRBD1 (7 bases). CDR1 is WNHNN and CDR2 is SYGVQD in the germline V gene (reference sequence). The germline V and J ends were trimmed by 2 bases and 3 bases, with 11 bases remaining between them. CDR3 length: 14 amino acids. The CDR3 region has the DNA TGCGCCAGCAGTGAGGGAGGGGGCGGCTACGAGCAGTACTTC. It is translated as CASSEGGGGYEQYF.

The chain is built from TRBV4-1 and TRBJ2-2, with 8 bases lining up with TRBD2. Germline V CDR1 and CDR2: MGHRA, YSYEKL. J was trimmed by 4 bases and V by 0 bases; bases with no gene match: 7. This CDR3 is 17 amino acids long. CDR3 residues: CASSQDRGGGPTGELFF. The DNA of the CDR3 is TGCGCCAGCAGCCAAGACCGGGGGGGAGGTCCCACCGGGGAGCTGTTTTTT.

The chain links TRBV29-1 to TRBJ2-5, with 9 bases that match TRBD1. The CDR3 covers 14 residues. Germline V CDR1 and CDR2: SQVTM, ANQGSEA. The J segment lost 3 bases and the V segment lost 7 bases, leaving 9 bases of the junction unmatched. In nucleotides, the CDR3 is TGCAGCGGACTGGGGGGACAGGGTAAAGAGACCCAGTACTTC. This encodes CSGLGGQGKETQYF.

The chain uses TRBV2 and TRBJ1-1; D not certain. Germline V gene lookup returns CDR1 SNHLY and CDR2 FYNNEI. This CDR3 is 13 amino acids long. V was clipped by 4 bases and J by 5 bases, with 11 bases between them. The CDR3 DNA follows: TGTGCCAGCAGTGTAGAGGGCTGGACTGAAGCTTTCTTT. It specifies CASSVEGWTEAFF.

This clone was seen once. V gene TRBV19 combines with J gene TRBJ1-6, with D possibly being TRBD1 (5 bases). The CDR3 covers 16 residues. Trimming pared 4 bases from V and 0 bases from J, leaving 10 bases between. From germline, CDR1 is LNHDA and CDR2 SQIVND (reference sequence). CDR3 amino acids: CASSTSGISYNSPLHF. The DNA for the CDR3 is TGTGCCAGTAGTACCTCAGGGATCTCCTATAATTCACCCCTCCACTTT.

This clone occurred once. The chain is built from TRBV7-3 and TRBJ2-3; TRBD2 matches at 12 bases. J lost 4 bases, V lost 5 bases, and 10 bases had no gene match. CDR3 length equals 17 residues. Germline CDR1 reads SGHTA; CDR2 reads FQGTGA. Here the CDR3 reads CASSLIPGLAGADTQYF. Written as DNA, the CDR3 is TGTGCCAGCAGCCTGATTCCGGGACTAGCGGGTGCAGATACGCAGTATTTT.